Listed below are T cell receptor beta chains from one sample, sequenced in a study of technical replicates of blood from a handful of donors. The repertoire was sequenced with immunoSEQ multiplex PCR; TCRdb's copy has only in-frame clones and lacks some. The table has about 100,000 clones, 95% to 97% seen once. Sequenced input: T cells isolated from PBMCs. These receptors came from a human donor in good health. The CDR3 runs from the conserved cysteine through the conserved F or W. A D gene is named only where the DNA matches it firmly. The size entry is marked missing in some rows and otherwise reads once, few, many or a size class.

clone_size,v_call,j_call,d_call,cdr3_nt,cdr3_aa
NA,TRBV5-4,TRBJ1-4,TRBD1,TGTGCCAGCAGCCCAAGGACAGGGGGCCTAGAAAAACTGTTTTTT,CASSPRTGGLEKLFF
NA,TRBV19,TRBJ1-3,NA,TGTGCCAGTAGTATAACTACTGGTGGAAACACCATATATTTT,CASSITTGGNTIYF
NA,TRBV11-2,TRBJ1-1,NA,TGTGCCAGCACGCCAGGGGCGATGAACACTGAAGCTTTCTTT,CASTPGAMNTEAFF
NA,TRBV11-3,TRBJ2-1,NA,TGTGCCAGCAGCCTGGGACTGGCTTGGATTGAGCAGTTCTTC,CASSLGLAWIEQFF
NA,TRBV9,TRBJ1-1,NA,TGTGCCAGCAGCGTGGGGGGCACTGAAGCTTTCTTT,CASSVGGTEAFF
NA,TRBV7-2,TRBJ2-4,TRBD2,TGTGCCAGCAGCTTAGCCCGACTAGCGGGAGGGCCCCATGACATTCAGTACTTC,CASSLARLAGGPHDIQYF
few,TRBV6-4,TRBJ1-5,TRBD1,TGTGCCAGCAGTGACCGCAGGGGGCGGAATCAGCCCCAGCATTTT,CASSDRRGRNQPQHF
NA,TRBV18,TRBJ1-2,NA,TGTGCCAGCTCACCATCAGGCAGGGAAAACTATGGCTACACCTTC,CASSPSGRENYGYTF
once,TRBV7-8,TRBJ2-7,TRBD2,TGTGCCAGCAGCTTGGTACTTGCGGGAGGGGGCGAGCAGTACTTC,CASSLVLAGGGEQYF
NA,TRBV5-8,TRBJ2-7,NA,TGTGCCAGCAGGTATACAGGGACCTTTTCCTACGAGCAGTACTTC,CASRYTGTFSYEQYF
NA,TRBV2,TRBJ1-1,TRBD1,TGTGCCAGCAGTGATTCTTCCGGGACAGGGAGTGAAGCTTTCTTT,CASSDSSGTGSEAFF
NA,TRBV11-3,TRBJ2-5,TRBD2,TGTGCCAGCAGCTTAGCCCCGTTCCTAGCGGGAGAAGAGACCCAGTACTTC,CASSLAPFLAGEETQYF
NA,TRBV19,TRBJ1-3,NA,TGTGCCAGTAGCTCGGACATCCTGGATGGAAACACCATATATTTT,CASSSDILDGNTIYF
NA,TRBV11-2,TRBJ2-4,TRBD2,TGTGCCAGCAGCGTCTTAAGGGTTAGCGGGGAAAACATTCAGTACTTC,CASSVLRVSGENIQYF
few,TRBV5-5,TRBJ2-7,TRBD1,TGTGCCAGCAGCCAATTGACAGGGGGGATAAACTACGAGCAGTACTTC,CASSQLTGGINYEQYF
NA,TRBV18,TRBJ2-7,NA,TGTGCCAGCTCACCAAATAAGCTCGGGTGGGGAGCTAACTACGAGCAGTACTTC,CASSPNKLGWGANYEQYF
NA,TRBV25-1,TRBJ1-2,TRBD1,TGTGCCAGCAGTGATCGCGACAGGGGGGACTATGGCTACACCTTC,CASSDRDRGDYGYTF
NA,TRBV11-2,TRBJ2-1,TRBD2,TGTGCCAGCACCCCGGTTGGTAGCGGGAGTTGGTACAATGAGCAGTTCTTC,CASTPVGSGSWYNEQFF
NA,TRBV11-2,TRBJ2-7,NA,TGTGCCAGCAGCTTTGGCAGGGGCTACGAGCAGTACTTC,CASSFGRGYEQYF
once,TRBV27,TRBJ2-2,TRBD1,TGTGCCAGCAGGGCCGGGACAGCCAACACCGGGGAGCTGTTTTTT,CASRAGTANTGELFF
NA,TRBV2,TRBJ1-2,NA,TGTGCCAGCAGTGAGGAACGAGGCCCTAACTATGGCTACACCTTC,CASSEERGPNYGYTF
NA,TRBV4-3,TRBJ1-3,NA,TGCGCCAGCAGCCGTGGACAGGGAAACACCATATATTTT,CASSRGQGNTIYF
NA,TRBV5-6,TRBJ2-7,TRBD1,TGTGCCAGCAGCCACCGGGACAGACCGTACGAGCAGTACTTC,CASSHRDRPYEQYF
once,TRBV11-3,TRBJ1-5,NA,TGTGCCAGCAGCTTGTTCTCAGGGTCGGAGCCCCAGCATTTT,CASSLFSGSEPQHF
NA,TRBV6-5,TRBJ1-1,NA,TGTGCCAGCAGTCAAGGTCAGGGGAAGGCTTTCTTT,CASSQGQGKAFF
NA,TRBV28,TRBJ2-7,NA,TGTGCCAGCAGTTTCTTGCGTGGGGGGATCGAGCAGTACTTC,CASSFLRGGIEQYF
NA,TRBV27,TRBJ1-2,NA,TGTGCCAGCAGTTTCGCAGGAAGTAGCGTAGTAAGGAATGGCTACACCTTC,CASSFAGSSVVRNGYTF
NA,TRBV21-1,TRBJ2-3,NA,TGTGCCAGCAGCAAAGTCGGTACAGGTAAAGATACGCAGTATTTT,CASSKVGTGKDTQYF
NA,TRBV2,TRBJ1-3,TRBD1,TGTGCCAGCAGTGTTAACAGGGGGCCCGGTGAAAACACCATATATTTT,CASSVNRGPGENTIYF
NA,TRBV7-6,TRBJ2-7,TRBD2,TGTGCCAGCAGCGTCCTAGCGGGACCTTACGAGCAGTACTTC,CASSVLAGPYEQYF
NA,TRBV9,TRBJ2-3,TRBD1,TGTGCCAGCAGCGTAGCCTTGGGACAGGGGCTTAGCACAGATACGCAGTATTTT,CASSVALGQGLSTDTQYF
NA,TRBV28,TRBJ1-3,NA,TGTGCCAGCAGAGGAGGGCAGGGACGAAACACCATATATTTT,CASRGGQGRNTIYF
NA,TRBV30,TRBJ2-2,TRBD2,TGTGCCTGGATTAGGCCGGACGGGAGGGCCGGTAGGACCGGGGAGCTGTTTTTT,CAWIRPDGRAGRTGELFF
NA,TRBV2,TRBJ2-4,TRBD2,TGTGCCAGCAGTGAAGCCAGCGGGAGGGCCTCCAAAAACATTCAGTACTTC,CASSEASGRASKNIQYF
NA,TRBV6-4,TRBJ2-6,NA,TGTGCCAGCAGTGATTGGTCAGGCCCCTCTGGGGCCAACGTCCTGACTTTC,CASSDWSGPSGANVLTF
once,TRBV7-2,TRBJ2-7,TRBD2,TGTGCCAGCAGCTTGCTTGCGGGAGATTACGAGCAGTACTTC,CASSLLAGDYEQYF
NA,TRBV2,TRBJ2-1,TRBD2,TGTGCCAGCAGTGTTCTAGCGGGAGCATTCGATGAGCAGTTCTTC,CASSVLAGAFDEQFF
NA,TRBV5-6,TRBJ2-1,NA,TGTGCCAGCAGCGGCCCGGAGACCCCGTTCAATGAGCAGTTCTTC,CASSGPETPFNEQFF
NA,TRBV29-1,TRBJ2-3,TRBD1,TGCAGCGTTGAAGGACAGGGATTAGATACGCAGTATTTT,CSVEGQGLDTQYF
NA,TRBV28,TRBJ2-7,NA,TGTGCCAGCTCAGAAAACTACGAGCAGTACTTC,CASSENYEQYF
NA,TRBV6-1,TRBJ1-5,NA,TGTGCCAGCAGTGAGGGAGTTCTACCCCAGCATTTT,CASSEGVLPQHF
NA,TRBV4-1,TRBJ2-1,TRBD2,TGCGCCAGCAGCTTAGCGGGAGTTACGCACAATGAGCAGTTCTTC,CASSLAGVTHNEQFF
NA,TRBV7-9,TRBJ2-1,TRBD2,TGTGCCAGCAGCAACCCCCGGCTGGCTAGCGGGTATTCCTACAATGAGCAGTTCTTC,CASSNPRLASGYSYNEQFF
NA,TRBV7-6,TRBJ1-2,TRBD1,TGTGCCAGCAGCCCCACCGGGAGACAGGGTATCTTTGGCTACACCTTC,CASSPTGRQGIFGYTF
NA,TRBV6-5,TRBJ2-7,TRBD1,TGTGCCAGCAGTTACGACAGGGACGAGCAGTACTTC,CASSYDRDEQYF
NA,TRBV29-1,TRBJ2-3,NA,TGCAGCGGGCGGGAACAATCAGATACGCAGTATTTT,CSGREQSDTQYF